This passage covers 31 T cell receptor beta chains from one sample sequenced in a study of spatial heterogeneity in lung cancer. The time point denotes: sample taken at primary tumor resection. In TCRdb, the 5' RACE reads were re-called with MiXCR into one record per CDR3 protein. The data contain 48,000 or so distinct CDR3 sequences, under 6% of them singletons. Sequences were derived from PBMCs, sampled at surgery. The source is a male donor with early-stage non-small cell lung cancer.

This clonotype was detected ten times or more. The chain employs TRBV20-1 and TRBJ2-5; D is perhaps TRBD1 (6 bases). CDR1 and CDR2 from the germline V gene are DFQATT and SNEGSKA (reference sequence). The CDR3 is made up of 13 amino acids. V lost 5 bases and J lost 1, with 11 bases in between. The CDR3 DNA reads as TGCAGTGCTCTTAACAGGGCCCAAGAGACCCAGTACTTC. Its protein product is CSALNRAQETQYF.

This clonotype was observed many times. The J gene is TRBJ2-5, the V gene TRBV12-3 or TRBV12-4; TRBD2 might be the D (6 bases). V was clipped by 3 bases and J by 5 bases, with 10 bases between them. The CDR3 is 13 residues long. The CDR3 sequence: CASSLRRGETQYF. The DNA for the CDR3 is TGTGCCAGCAGTTTGCGGAGGGGTGAGACCCAGTACTTC.

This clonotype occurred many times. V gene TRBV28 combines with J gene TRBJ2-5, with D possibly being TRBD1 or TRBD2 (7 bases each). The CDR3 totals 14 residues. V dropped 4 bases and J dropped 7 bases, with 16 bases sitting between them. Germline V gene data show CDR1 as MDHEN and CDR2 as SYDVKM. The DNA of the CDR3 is TGTGCCAGCAGTTCTGTCCAGGGGGGGAGGACCCAGTACTTC. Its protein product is CASSSVQGGRTQYF. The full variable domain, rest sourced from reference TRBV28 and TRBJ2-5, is DVKVTQSSRYLVKRTGEKVFLECVQDMDHENMFWYRQDPGLGLRLIYFSYDVKMKEKGDIPEGYSVSREKKERFSLILESASTNQTSMYLCASSSVQGGRTQYFGPGTRLLVL.

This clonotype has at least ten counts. The CDR3 sequence is CASSVDKGGPPSPLHF. In nucleotides, the CDR3 is TGTGCCAGCAGCGTAGATAAGGGGGGGCCCCCTTCACCCCTCCACTTT. This rearrangement joins TRBV9 to TRBJ1-6; maybe TRBD1 (6 bases). V shed 0 bases and J shed 9 bases, with 16 bases lying between them. Germline V gene data show CDR1 as SGDLS and CDR2 as YYNGEE. The CDR3 extends over 16 amino acids.

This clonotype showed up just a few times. In nucleotides, the CDR3 is TGCAGTGCGATGACTTCGAGCGGAGTATTCGGACTCGAGCAGTACTTC. Translation gives CSAMTSSGVFGLEQYF. The V and J genes are TRBV20-1 and TRBJ2-7; TRBD2 might be the D (5 bases). Trimming removed 6 bases at V and 6 bases at J, with 27 bases between. The CDR3 runs 16 residues. Germline V lookup: CDR1 DFQATT, CDR2 SNEGSKA (reference sequence).

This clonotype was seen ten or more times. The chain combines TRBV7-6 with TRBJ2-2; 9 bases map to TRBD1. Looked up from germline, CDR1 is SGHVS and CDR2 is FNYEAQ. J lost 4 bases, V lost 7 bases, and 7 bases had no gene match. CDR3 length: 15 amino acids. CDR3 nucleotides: TGTGCCAGCACCCCGACAGGGGGTTTCACCGGGGAGCTGTTTTTT. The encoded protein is CASTPTGGFTGELFF.

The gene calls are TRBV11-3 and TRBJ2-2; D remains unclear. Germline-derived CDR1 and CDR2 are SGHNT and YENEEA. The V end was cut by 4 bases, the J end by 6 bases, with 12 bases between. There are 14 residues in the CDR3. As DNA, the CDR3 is TGTGCCAGCAGCTCGGGCCCTACCGCCGGGGAGCTGTTTTTT. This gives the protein CASSSGPTAGELFF.

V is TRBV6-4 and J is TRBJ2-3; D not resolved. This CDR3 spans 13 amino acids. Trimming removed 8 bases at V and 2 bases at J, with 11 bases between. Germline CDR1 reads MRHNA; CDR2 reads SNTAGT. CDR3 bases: TGTGCCAGCGCCCCGCTTTTCACAGATACGCAGTATTTT. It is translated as CASAPLFTDTQYF.

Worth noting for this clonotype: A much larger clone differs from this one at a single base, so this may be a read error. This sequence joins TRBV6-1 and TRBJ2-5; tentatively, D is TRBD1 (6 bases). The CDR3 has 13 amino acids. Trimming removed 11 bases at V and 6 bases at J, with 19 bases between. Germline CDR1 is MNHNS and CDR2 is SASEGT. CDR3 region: CAGGPSRSKTQYF. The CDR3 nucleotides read TGTGCCGGGGGCCCCTCCAGATCGAAGACCCAGTACTTC.

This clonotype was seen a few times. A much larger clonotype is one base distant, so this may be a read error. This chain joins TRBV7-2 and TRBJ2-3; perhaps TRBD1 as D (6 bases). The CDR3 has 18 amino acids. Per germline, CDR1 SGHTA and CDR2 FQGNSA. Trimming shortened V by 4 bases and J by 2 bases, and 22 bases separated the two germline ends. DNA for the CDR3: TGTGCCAGCAGCTCCCCCTCGAGGTCGGACAGACCCACAGATACGCAGTATTTT. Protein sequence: CASSSPSRSDRPTDTQYF.

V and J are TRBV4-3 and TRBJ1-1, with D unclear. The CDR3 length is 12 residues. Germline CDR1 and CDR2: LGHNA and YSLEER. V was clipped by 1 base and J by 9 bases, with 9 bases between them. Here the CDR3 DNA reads TGCGCCAGCAGCCAAGGTCCCCGGCAAGCTTTCTTT. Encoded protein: CASSQGPRQAFF.

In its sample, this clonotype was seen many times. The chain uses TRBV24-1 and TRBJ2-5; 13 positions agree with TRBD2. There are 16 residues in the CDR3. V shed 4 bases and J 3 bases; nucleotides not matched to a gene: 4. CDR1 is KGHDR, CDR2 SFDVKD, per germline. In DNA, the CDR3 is TGTGCCACCAGTGAAGGGACTAGCGGGGAAGAAGAGACCCAGTACTTC. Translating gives CATSEGTSGEEETQYF.

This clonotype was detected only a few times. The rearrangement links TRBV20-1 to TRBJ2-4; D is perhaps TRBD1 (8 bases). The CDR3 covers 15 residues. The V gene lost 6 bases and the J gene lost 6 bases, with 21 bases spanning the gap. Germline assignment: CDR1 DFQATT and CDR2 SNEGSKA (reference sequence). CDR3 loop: CSAQPHRGGLNIQYF. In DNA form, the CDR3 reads TGCAGTGCCCAGCCCCACAGGGGGGGTCTAAACATTCAGTACTTC.

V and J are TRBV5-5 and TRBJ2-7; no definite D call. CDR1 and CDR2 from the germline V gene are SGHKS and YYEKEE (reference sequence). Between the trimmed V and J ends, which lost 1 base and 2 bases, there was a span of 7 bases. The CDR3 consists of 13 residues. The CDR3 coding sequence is TGTGCCAGCAGCTTGCCGCAGACCTACGAGCAGTACTTC. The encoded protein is CASSLPQTYEQYF.

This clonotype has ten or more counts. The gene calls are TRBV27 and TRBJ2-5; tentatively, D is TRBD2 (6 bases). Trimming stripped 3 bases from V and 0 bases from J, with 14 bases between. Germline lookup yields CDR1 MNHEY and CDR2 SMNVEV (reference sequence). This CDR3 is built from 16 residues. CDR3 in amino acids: CASSFKRTGDQETQYF. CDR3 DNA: TGTGCCAGCAGTTTCAAGAGGACGGGAGACCAAGAGACCCAGTACTTC.

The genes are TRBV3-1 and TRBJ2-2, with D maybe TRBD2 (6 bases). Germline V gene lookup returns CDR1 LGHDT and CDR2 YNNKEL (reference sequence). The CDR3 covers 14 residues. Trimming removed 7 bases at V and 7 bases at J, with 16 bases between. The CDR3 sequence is CASNLGGPSGELFF. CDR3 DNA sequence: TGTGCCAGCAACTTAGGAGGGCCCAGCGGGGAGCTGTTTTTT.

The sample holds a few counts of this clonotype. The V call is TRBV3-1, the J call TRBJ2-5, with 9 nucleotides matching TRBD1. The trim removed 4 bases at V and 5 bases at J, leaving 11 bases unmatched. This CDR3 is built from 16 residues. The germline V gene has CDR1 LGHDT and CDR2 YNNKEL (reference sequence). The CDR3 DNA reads TGTGCCAGCAGCCCCCGGACAGGGGTCGGTATCGAGACCCAGTACTTC. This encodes CASSPRTGVGIETQYF.

This chain's CDR3 is CSARDPAGASETQYF. The CDR3 DNA reads as TGCAGTGCTAGAGATCCAGCGGGAGCATCGGAGACCCAGTACTTC. The chain carries TRBV20-1 and TRBJ2-5; 8 nucleotides line up with TRBD2. CDR3 length: 15 amino acids. Trimming at V came to 0 bases and at J to 5 bases, leaving 8 bases not matched to a gene. Germline assignment: CDR1 DFQATT and CDR2 SNEGSKA (reference sequence).

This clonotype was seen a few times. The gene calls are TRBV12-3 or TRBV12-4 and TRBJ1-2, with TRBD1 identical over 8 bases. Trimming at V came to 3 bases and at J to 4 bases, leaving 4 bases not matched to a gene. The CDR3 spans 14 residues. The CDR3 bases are TGTGCCAGCAGTTTCGGACAGGGAATCTATGGCTACACCTTC. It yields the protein CASSFGQGIYGYTF.

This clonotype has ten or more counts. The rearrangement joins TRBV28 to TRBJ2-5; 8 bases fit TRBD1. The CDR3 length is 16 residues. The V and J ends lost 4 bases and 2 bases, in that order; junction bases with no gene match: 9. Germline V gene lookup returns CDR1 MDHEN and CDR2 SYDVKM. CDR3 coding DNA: TGTGCCAGCAGTTCACGAGGGACAGGCCCACAAGAGACCCAGTACTTC. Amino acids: CASSSRGTGPQETQYF.

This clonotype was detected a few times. The CDR3 loop is CASSLLPNIGNTEAFF. CDR3 coding DNA: TGCGCCAGCAGCTTGTTACCCAACATTGGGAACACTGAAGCTTTCTTT. The chain has TRBV5-1 and TRBJ1-1; D is unclear. CDR3 size: 16 residues. With 1 base removed from V and 1 base from J, the gap between germline ends came to 14 bases. Germline CDR1 is SGHRS and CDR2 is YFSETQ.

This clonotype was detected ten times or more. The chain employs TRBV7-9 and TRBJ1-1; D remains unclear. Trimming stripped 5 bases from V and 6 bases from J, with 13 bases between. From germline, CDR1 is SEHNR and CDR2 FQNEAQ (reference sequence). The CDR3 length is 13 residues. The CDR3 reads CASSPGDAPEAFF. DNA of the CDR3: TGTGCCAGCAGCCCCGGGGATGCCCCTGAAGCTTTCTTT.

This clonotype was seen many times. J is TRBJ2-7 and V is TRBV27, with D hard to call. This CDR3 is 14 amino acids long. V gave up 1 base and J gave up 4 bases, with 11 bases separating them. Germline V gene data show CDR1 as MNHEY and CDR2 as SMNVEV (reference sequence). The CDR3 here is CASSLLPGAYEQYF. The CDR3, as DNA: TGTGCCAGCAGTTTATTGCCAGGAGCATACGAGCAGTACTTC.

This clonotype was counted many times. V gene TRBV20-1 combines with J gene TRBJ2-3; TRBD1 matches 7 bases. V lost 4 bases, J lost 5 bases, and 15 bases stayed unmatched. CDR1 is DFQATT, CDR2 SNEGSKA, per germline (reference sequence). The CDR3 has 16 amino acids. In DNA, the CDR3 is TGCAGTGCTACCAGTCCAACAGGGGTTGAGGGAGATACGCAGTATTTT. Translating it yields CSATSPTGVEGDTQYF.

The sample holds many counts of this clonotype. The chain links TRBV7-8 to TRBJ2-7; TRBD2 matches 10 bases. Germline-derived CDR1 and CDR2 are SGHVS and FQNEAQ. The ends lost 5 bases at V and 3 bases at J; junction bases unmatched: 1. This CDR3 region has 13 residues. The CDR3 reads CASSRLAGYEQYF. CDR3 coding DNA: TGTGCCAGCAGCCGACTAGCGGGCTACGAGCAGTACTTC. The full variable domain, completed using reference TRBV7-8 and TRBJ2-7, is GAGVSQSPRYKVAKRGQDVALRCDPISGHVSLFWYQQALGQGPEFLTYFQNEAQLDKSGLPSDRFFAERPEGSVSTLKIQRTQQEDSAVYLCASSRLAGYEQYFGPGTRLTVT.

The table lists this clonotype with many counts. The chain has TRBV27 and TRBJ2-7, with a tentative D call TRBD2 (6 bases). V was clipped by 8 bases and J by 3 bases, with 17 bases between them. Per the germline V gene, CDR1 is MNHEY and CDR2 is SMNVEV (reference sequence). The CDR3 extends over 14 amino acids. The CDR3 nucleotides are TGTGCCAGCCGACGCGGGGCGGGTTACTACGAGCAGTACTTC. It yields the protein CASRRGAGYYEQYF.

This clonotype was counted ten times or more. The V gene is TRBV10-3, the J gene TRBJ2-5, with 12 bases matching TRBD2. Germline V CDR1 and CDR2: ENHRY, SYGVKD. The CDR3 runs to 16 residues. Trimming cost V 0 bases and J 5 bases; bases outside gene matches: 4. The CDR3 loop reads CAISESTSGSRETQYF. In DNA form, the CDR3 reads TGTGCCATCAGTGAGTCGACTAGCGGGAGTAGGGAGACCCAGTACTTC.

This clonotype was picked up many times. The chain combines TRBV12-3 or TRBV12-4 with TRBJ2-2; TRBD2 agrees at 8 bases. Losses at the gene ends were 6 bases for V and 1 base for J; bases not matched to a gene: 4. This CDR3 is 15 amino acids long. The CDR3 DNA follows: TGTGCCAGCAGAGTGAGCGGGAGGAACACCGGGGAGCTGTTTTTT. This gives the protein CASRVSGRNTGELFF.

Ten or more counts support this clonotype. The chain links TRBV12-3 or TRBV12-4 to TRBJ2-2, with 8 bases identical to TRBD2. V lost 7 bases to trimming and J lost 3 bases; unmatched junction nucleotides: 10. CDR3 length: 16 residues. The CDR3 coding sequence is TGTGCCAGCAACGCCAAGCGGGAGTTGTACACCGGGGAGCTGTTTTTT. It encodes CASNAKRELYTGELFF.

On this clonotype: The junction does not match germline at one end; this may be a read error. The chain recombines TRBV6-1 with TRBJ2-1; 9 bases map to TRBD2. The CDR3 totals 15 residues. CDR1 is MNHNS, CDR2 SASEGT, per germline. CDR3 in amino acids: CASNLAGPSYNGQFF. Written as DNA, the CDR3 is TGTGCCAGCAATCTAGCGGGACCCTCCTACAATGGGCAGTTCTTC.

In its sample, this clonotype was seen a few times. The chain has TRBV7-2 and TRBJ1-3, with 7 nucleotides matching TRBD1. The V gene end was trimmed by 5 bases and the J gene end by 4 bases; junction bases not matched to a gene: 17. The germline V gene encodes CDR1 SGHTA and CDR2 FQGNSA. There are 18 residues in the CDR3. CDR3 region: CASSLRGPGPGGGNTIYF. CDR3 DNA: TGTGCCAGCAGCCTAAGGGGGCCGGGCCCCGGCGGGGGAAACACCATATATTTT.